This TCR beta chain stems from a study of identical twins. Overall study results and limits: Fewer insertions marked abundant cord blood beta clonotypes; young adult naive trended weakly, memory not at all. Conclusions relied on cross-sectional statistical analysis, not following the same donors. Out-of-frame alpha sequences common to twins were enriched for low generation probability.

The germline V gene encodes CDR1 SNHLY and CDR2 FYNNEI. The CDR3 loop spans 15 amino acids. Trimming removed 7 bases at V and 3 bases at J, with 16 bases between. Note on this clonotype: Its target is not known.

Template switching (which added a universal primer site) was used, and cDNA carried unique molecular identifiers. In TCRdb, the 5' RACE reads were re-called with MiXCR into one record per CDR3 protein. The data contain 1.5 million to 2 million distinct CDR3 sequences, 25% to 35% of them singletons. The specimen sequenced was cord blood. The chain uses TRBV2 and TRBJ2-1; the D gene is possibly TRBD2 (7 bases). The TCR was taken from a newborn girl in good health. Here the CDR3 DNA reads TGTGCCAGCAATTTAGGGCGGGGGCTCTACAATGAGCAGTTCTTC. It is translated as CASNLGRGLYNEQFF. Based on the CDR3 plus reference TRBV2 and TRBJ2-1, the full variable domain is EPEVTQTPSHQVTQMGQEVILRCVPISNHLYFYWYRQILGQKVEFLVSFYNNEISEKSEIFDDQFSVERPDGSNFTLKIRSTKLEDSAMYFCASNLGRGLYNEQFFGPGTRLTVL.